One T cell receptor (beta chain) is described in this entry. The sample holds one count of this clone. The target of this receptor is not known. It has no much larger one-base neighbor in the sample; base qualities were not kept. To prepare the library, the immunoSEQ multiplex PCR assay was applied. A mixture of 60 forward primers for TCR Vbeta segments and 13 reverse primers for TCR Jbeta segments was used in the multiplex PCR. The CDR3 region of rearranged TCR beta genes was amplified from genomic DNA by a multiplex PCR assay. The Illumina HiSeq System was used to sequence the amplified TCR beta libraries as 87-base-pair reads. Per the authors' processing: A later analysis counted tens of millions of unique TCR beta chains across the 666 repertoires, and some 12 million of these chains were shared by at least two donors. Raw reads were error-corrected and collapsed into unique sequences with a nearest-neighbor algorithm that merged closely related sequences to remove PCR and sequencing errors. V, D and J gene segments were assigned by aligning CDR3 sequences to IMGT reference sequences. Each retained sequence needed at least a six-nucleotide match to both a V gene segment and a J gene segment. A rearrangement was called productive if the CDR3 had no stop codons and remained in frame with V and J, and every other rearrangement was called non-productive. CDR3 was defined according to IMGT convention as the region running from the second conserved V-encoded cysteine to the conserved J-encoded phenylalanine. The earlier analysis of 500 to 650 of the donors excluded any sequence lacking an unambiguous match to a single V gene segment. In an earlier analysis of approximately 550 of the donors, V segments were called functional above 56.7% productive rearrangements and were called segregating when the between-donor standard deviation exceeded 5%. A statistical classification framework was built for diagnosing cytomegalovirus status from the catalog of TCR beta chain sequences. V and J gene assignment, in a later analysis, came from comparing TCR nucleotide sequences with IMGT/GENE-DB human TR gene sequences. Using the TCRdist pipeline, a later analysis assigned CDR3 sequences along with most-parsimonious VDJ recombination scenarios. A later analysis defined each TCR beta chain by its CDR3 amino acid sequence plus V-gene family, and excluded reads lacking a unique V-gene family. In a later analysis, around 600 highly shared, low-generation-probability nucleotide sequences were removed to address suspected cross-contamination and a sequencing artifact. In a later analysis, a clonal expansion index was calculated for each public chain from normalized within-repertoire ranks of inferred template counts. In a later analysis, generation probabilities were computed with a VDJ recombination model fitted to out-of-frame rearrangements, and the resulting probabilities were checked against IGoR. A later analysis scored TCR-TCR, TCR-HLA and TCR-CMV co-occurrence with hypergeometric tests, applying a repertoire-size bias correction to TCR pairs. False discovery rates were estimated in a later analysis by permuting HLA or CMV assignments 20 times. In a later analysis, co-occurring TCRs were grouped using DBSCAN, and TCRdist sequence similarity was added for clustering within HLA-allele-positive subsets. For co-occurrence clustering, repertoires with fewer than 30,000 or more than 120,000 public chains were excluded, along with five repertoires with anomalous nucleotide sharing. As stored in TCRdb, this immuneACCESS dataset retains in-frame rearrangements with V and J assigned. A fraction of the clones does not appear; measured against another copy, unresolved V genes explain less than half of the discrepancy, and the remainder lacks a known reason. V and J calls and clone size follow that table, whereas D and trimming were derived from the DNA. A total of 150,000 to 200,000 clones appear in this sample, roughly 80% of them only once. The ten largest clones add up to less than 9.5% of the sample.

The source of the sample is a study of cytomegalovirus exposure and HLA in healthy donors (dated 2017 in TCRdb). Regarding the research as a whole: An earlier analysis of some 620 of the donors reported about 260 Gb of sequence data and approximately 120 million unique TCR beta sequences obtained from some 170 million T cells. Approximately 330 gigabases of sequencing data and around 90 million unique TCR sequences made up an early release that covered approximately 700 HLA-typed donors. HLA typing included class I and class II loci at four-digit resolution. Every discovery cohort repertoire had been produced on one sequencing platform. In the later analysis, no new phenotypic data were used to find candidate immune exposures; instead, reliance was placed on TCR beta sequences and their occurrence across donors. The study combined high-throughput TCR immunosequencing, statistical association of individual TCRs with disease status, and machine learning to predict cytomegalovirus infection status. Typing coverage varied by locus: roughly 620-630 donors for A, B, C, DRB1 and DQB1; roughly 510 for DQA1; some 610 for DPA1; 400 to 480 for DPB1. In addition to the first cohort of roughly 670 subjects, a separate validation cohort of 130 or so different subjects was used. Across about 380 genotyped donors of the cohort, an average of about 240,000 unique TCR beta nucleotide sequences per donor were sequenced, and roughly a sixth of those sequences were non-productive. The study aimed to test whether signatures of past pathogen exposure could be identified by cataloging public T cell receptors. In a later genetic analysis, genome-wide SNP genotypes for about 65% of the 666 donors were used, and that subset was treated as a discovery cohort. An earlier analysis of several hundred of the donors used high-throughput TCR beta sequencing to judge whether each TCR beta V gene segment behaved as functional or pseudogenic. Alongside the repertoire data, information on donor age, sex, ethnicity and CMV serostatus was compiled. To study patterns of TCR occurrence, a later analysis re-analyzed previously published TCR beta repertoires from around 670 donors and added high-resolution HLA genotyping. The T cell repertoires of 666 subjects were profiled by immunosequencing and related to cytomegalovirus serostatus. Of the 300 to 500 genotyped donors, approximately 80% were placed in the genetic ancestry cluster associated with self-reported Caucasian donors. Because of strong linkage in the cohort, four to six DR-DQ haplotypes were treated as single units for association and clustering.

CDR1 and CDR2 (DFQATT, SNEGSKA) derive from the germline V gene (reference sequence). Measured from the cysteine to the phenylalanine, the CDR3 is 11 residues long. Here the CDR3 DNA is all that survives: 33 bases in frame from base 1. V drops 4 bases and J drops 7 bases, leaving 8 bases in between. Results the study describes overall, beyond this receptor: A later genetic analysis associated a missense DCLRE1C variant with V-gene and J-gene trimming of TCR beta chains, and an independent cohort replicated the association. A total of 164 TCR beta chains were listed by the study as associated with cytomegalovirus. Across donors, most TCR sequences were observed very rarely, whereas some public TCRs were present in many individuals. Linkage disequilibrium might explain the correlated functional status among segregating V segments, but an unknown experimental factor could not be excluded. Roughly uniform sequencing depth across donors was assumed in presence/absence analyses, although this assumption may not hold. The 87-base-pair reads could not distinguish some IMGT-functional V segments, including TRBV6-2 and TRBV6-3, so those segments were excluded. HLA typing was unavailable for some donors at each locus, so association tests used only the typed subset. Compared with equally common non-associated chains, HLA-associated TCR beta chains in a later analysis were more clonally expanded and had lower generation probabilities. In both the original and validation cohorts, the classifier was reported to diagnose cytomegalovirus status with high specificity and sensitivity. An earlier analysis of approximately 530 of the donors showed that most TCR beta V segments appeared in productive rearrangements either about 90% or about 30% of the time, which broadly matched IMGT annotations. In a later analysis, several top co-occurrence clusters were reported to appear linked to parvovirus B19, influenza, CMV and Epstein-Barr virus. The sequencing pipeline was judged likely to have produced a cluster of highly shared sequence variants as a technical artifact. When HLA alleles, especially DR and DQ, strongly co-occurred, attributing TCR associations to individual alleles was difficult. A further reported finding was that TCR beta sequences accurately predicted the HLA-A and HLA-B alleles for most subjects in the first cohort. Because counts were too low, some 17 rarely observed V segments, including chromosome 9 orphons, were excluded from the earlier analysis of roughly 580 of the donors. CMV serostatus was the only immune exposure information available for the cohort. In this cohort, only TCR beta chains were sequenced, and detectable features were limited by the absence of alpha or paired-chain data. Specific HLA alleles were associated with some 15,000 TCR beta sequences at a false discovery rate of 0.05 in a later analysis. A later analysis found that TCR association rates varied across HLA loci, with DRB1 alleles showing the most associated TCRs and HLA-C alleles the fewest. Most CMV-associated TCR beta chains appeared to be HLA-restricted in a later analysis, and the HLA associations seemed to be driven largely by CMV exposure. A later genetic analysis reported fewer N-insertions in productive TCRs among donors in an Asian-associated ancestry cluster than the roughly 690-donor mean. The authors suggested that the approach could potentially be extended to other disease states and immunological phenotypes. In vitro tests confirmed that three of the cytomegalovirus-associated TCR beta chains recognize cytomegalovirus antigens.

In total, 666 healthy bone marrow donors made up the cohort. At the time of sampling, all cohort members were nominally healthy, though unrecorded immune exposures were likely present. The donor was CMV seropositive and was included in the group of approximately 310 seropositive cohort members. Each donor provided a peripheral blood sample, and peripheral blood mononuclear cells were used for TCR beta sequencing. The Qiagen DNeasy Blood Extraction Kit was used to extract genomic DNA from the blood cell samples. Rearrangement joined TRBV20-1 to TRBJ2-1; D gene: possibly TRBD2, on 5 matching bases. The TCR sequence derives from a middle-aged woman in good health and CMV-seropositive. Sequencing was carried out using PBMCs. The CDR3 is CSAIRGNEQFF. The nucleotide sequence reads TGCAGTGCTATCCGGGGAAATGAGCAGTTCTTC.